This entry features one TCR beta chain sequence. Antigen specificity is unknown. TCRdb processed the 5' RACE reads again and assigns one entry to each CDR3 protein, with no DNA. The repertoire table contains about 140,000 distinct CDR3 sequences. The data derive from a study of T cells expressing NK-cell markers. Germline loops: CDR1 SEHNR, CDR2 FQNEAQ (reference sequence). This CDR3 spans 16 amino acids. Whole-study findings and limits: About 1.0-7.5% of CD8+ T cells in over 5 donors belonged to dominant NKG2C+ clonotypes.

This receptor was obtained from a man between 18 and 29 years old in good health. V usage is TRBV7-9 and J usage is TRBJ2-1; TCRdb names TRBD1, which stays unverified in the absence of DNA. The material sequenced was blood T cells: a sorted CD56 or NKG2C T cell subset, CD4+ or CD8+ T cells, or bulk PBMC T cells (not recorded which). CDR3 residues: CASSHQAQIRQGSEFF.